The T cell receptor beta chain under discussion was sequenced for a study of blood T cell repertoires in COVID-19. Per the study methods: Estimates of nucleated cell counts were drawn from the amplification of reference gene primers. Sequencing used immunoSEQ multiplex PCR; TCRdb keeps in-frame clones, though not all of them. V, J and clone size were drawn from that table, and D and trimming were deduced from the DNA. There are 55,000 or so clones in the sample; more than 70% occur only once, and 6% to 8.5% lies in the top ten. Trimming cost V 4 bases and J 1 base; bases outside gene matches: 3. This CDR3 has 17 amino acids. Germline values: CDR1 LGHNA, CDR2 YNFKEQ.

V usage is TRBV4-2 and J usage is TRBJ2-1; 14 bases align to TRBD2. The receptor was isolated from a man aged 55 to 70 with active or convalescent COVID-19. Sequencing used peripheral blood. The CDR3 sequence: CASSRGTSGSSYNEQFF. CDR3 coding DNA: TGTGCCAGCAGCCGTGGGACTAGCGGGAGTTCCTACAATGAGCAGTTCTTC.